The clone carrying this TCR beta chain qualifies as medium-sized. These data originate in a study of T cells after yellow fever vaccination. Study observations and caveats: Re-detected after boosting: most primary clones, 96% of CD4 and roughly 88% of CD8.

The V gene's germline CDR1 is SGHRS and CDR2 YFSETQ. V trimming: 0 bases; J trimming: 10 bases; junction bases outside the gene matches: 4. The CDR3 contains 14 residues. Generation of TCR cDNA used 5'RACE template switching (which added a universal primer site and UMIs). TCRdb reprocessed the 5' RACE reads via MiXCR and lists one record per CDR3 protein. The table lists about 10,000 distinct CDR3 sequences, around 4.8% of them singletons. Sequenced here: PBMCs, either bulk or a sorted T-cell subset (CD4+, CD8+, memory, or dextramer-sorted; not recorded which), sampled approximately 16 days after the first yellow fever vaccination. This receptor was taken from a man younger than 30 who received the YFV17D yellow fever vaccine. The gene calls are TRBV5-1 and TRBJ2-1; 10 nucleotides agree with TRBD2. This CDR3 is CASSLATSGEEQFF. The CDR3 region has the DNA TGCGCCAGCAGCTTGGCAACTAGCGGGGAAGAGCAGTTCTTC. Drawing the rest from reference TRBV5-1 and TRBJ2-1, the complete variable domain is KAGVTQTPRYLIKTRGQQVTLSCSPISGHRSVSWYQQTPGQGLQFLFEYFSETQRNKGNFPGRFSGRQFSNSRSEMNVSTLELGDSALYLCASSLATSGEEQFFGPGTRLTVL.